Each of the 11 T cell receptor beta chains below was sequenced from the same sample in a study of blood T cell repertoires in COVID-19. Profiled with immunoSEQ multiplex PCR; TCRdb holds only in-frame clones, not every one. The repertoire holds over 200,000 clones, with approximately 83% as singletons. Sequencing was done on a sample of PBMCs or T cells enriched from blood (not recorded which). The source of these receptors is a woman aged 45-65 years who had recovered from COVID-19.

J is TRBJ2-7 and V is TRBV7-8, with 7 bases identical to TRBD1. The CDR3 is 16 residues long. Germline V gene data show CDR1 as SGHVS and CDR2 as FQNEAQ. J was trimmed by 0 bases and V by 5 bases; bases with no gene match: 10. This CDR3 is CASSAGTVRNSYEQYF. CDR3 sequence (DNA): TGTGCCAGCAGCGCCGGGACAGTGAGGAACTCCTACGAGCAGTACTTC.

The DNA for the CDR3 is TGCGCCAGCAGCCAAACACGGGGGGGAACTAATGAAAAACTGTTTTTT. Its protein is CASSQTRGGTNEKLFF. This chain uses TRBV4-1 with TRBJ1-4; possible D gene TRBD1, 5 bases. CDR1 is MGHRA and CDR2 is YSYEKL in the germline V gene. The CDR3 is made up of 16 amino acids. V was pared by 2 bases and J by 1 base, with 11 bases between.

The chain recombines TRBV7-2 with TRBJ2-1; 7 bases fit TRBD2. The germline gives CDR1 SGHTA, CDR2 FQGNSA. Trimming took 2 bases from V and 4 from J; bases not matched to a gene: 8. CDR3 length: 16 amino acids. CDR3 in amino acids: CASSLWASGIYNEQFF. The CDR3 nucleotides read TGTGCCAGCAGCTTATGGGCTAGCGGCATATACAATGAGCAGTTCTTC.

There are a few counts of this clone. The chain employs TRBV30 and TRBJ1-5; D might be TRBD1 (6 bases). Trimming pared 0 bases from V and 6 bases from J, leaving 12 bases between. The length of the CDR3 is 14 residues. Germline CDR1 and CDR2: GTSNPN and SVGIG (reference sequence). The CDR3 sequence: CAWSVPGAGQPQHF. In DNA, the CDR3 is TGTGCCTGGAGTGTACCAGGGGCGGGTCAGCCCCAGCATTTT.

This chain joins TRBV28 and TRBJ1-6, with 7 bases aligning to TRBD1. The CDR3 runs to 15 residues. Germline lookup yields CDR1 MDHEN and CDR2 SYDVKM. V shed 1 base and J 9 bases; nucleotides not matched to a gene: 6. The CDR3 DNA follows: TGTGCCAGCAGTTTATTAGACCCAGGGGGTTCACCCCTCCACTTT. As protein: CASSLLDPGGSPLHF.

The V and J genes are TRBV3-1 (or the pseudogene TRBV3-2) and TRBJ2-1; 8 positions agree with TRBD2. The trim removed 3 bases at V and 9 bases at J, leaving 13 bases unmatched. The length of the CDR3 is 16 residues. Per the germline V gene, CDR1 is LGHDT and CDR2 is YNNKEL (reference sequence). As DNA, the CDR3 is TGTGCCAGCAGCCATGCTAGCGGGCTAAGAGGGGGTGAGCAGTTCTTC. It yields the protein CASSHASGLRGGEQFF.

This clone showed up just a few times. CDR3 sequence (DNA): TGTGCCAGCAGTGAGGCACAGGGGACTGGGATATACGAGCAGTACTTC. Amino acids: CASSEAQGTGIYEQYF. The chain has TRBV6-1 and TRBJ2-7, with a weak D call TRBD1 (7 bases). CDR3 length: 16 residues. Trimming pared 3 bases from V and 4 bases from J, leaving 19 bases between. The germline CDR1 and CDR2 sequences are MNHNS and SASEGT.

The CDR3 protein is CASSMGTGVDYGYTF. The CDR3 DNA is TGTGCCAGTAGTATGGGGACAGGGGTGGACTATGGCTACACCTTC. V gene TRBV19 combines with J gene TRBJ1-2; 10 bases agree with TRBD1. Germline V gene data show CDR1 as LNHDA and CDR2 as SQIVND (reference sequence). CDR3 length: 15 amino acids. The J segment lost 3 bases and the V segment lost 3 bases, leaving 4 bases of the junction unmatched.

The J gene is TRBJ1-6, the V gene TRBV27, with D unclear. The CDR3 is 16 residues long. Germline V gene sequence: CDR1 MNHEY, CDR2 SMNVEV (reference sequence). V lost 5 bases, J lost 6 bases, and 17 bases lay in between. Written as DNA, the CDR3 is TGTGCCAGCAGTACCCAGAGCCAGGCTATTAATTCACCCCTCCACTTT. Its protein product is CASSTQSQAINSPLHF.

This clone is a singleton in its sample. The rearrangement joins TRBV28 to TRBJ2-4; no definite D call. Germline V gene sequence: CDR1 MDHEN, CDR2 SYDVKM. The CDR3 length is 13 residues. The germline V and J ends were trimmed by 6 bases and 7 bases, with 13 bases remaining between them. The CDR3 DNA reads as TGTGCCAGCAGCATCGAAGGTAGCAACATTCAGTACTTC. Translated, it gives CASSIEGSNIQYF.

This clone showed up just a few times. This sequence joins TRBV5-1 and TRBJ1-4; D is possibly TRBD1 (6 bases). This CDR3 spans 15 amino acids. V gave up 4 bases and J gave up 5 bases, with 15 bases separating them. The germline CDR1 and CDR2 sequences are SGHRS and YFSETQ. The CDR3, as DNA: TGCGCCAGCAGCGTGACAGGTTTCGGGAATGAAAAACTGTTTTTT. It translates to CASSVTGFGNEKLFF.